The source of this T cell receptor beta chain is a study of cytomegalovirus exposure and HLA in healthy donors. The J segment lost 2 bases and the V segment lost 4 bases, leaving 5 bases of the junction unmatched. The length of the CDR3 is 16 residues. The repertoire was sequenced with immunoSEQ multiplex PCR; TCRdb's copy has only in-frame clones and lacks some. The sample records over 70,000 clones, 94% being singletons. The chain carries TRBV6-7 and TRBJ2-3; the match to TRBD2 covers 11 bases. TRBV6-7 is marked as an open reading frame, function uncertain. The sequence was obtained from a young woman in good health and CMV-seronegative. Sequencing used PBMCs. The DNA of the CDR3 is TGTGCCAGCAGTTCTGGGACTAGCGGTCCCACAGATACGCAGTATTTT. As protein: CASSSGTSGPTDTQYF.